These 10 T cell receptor beta chains were all obtained from the same sample, sequenced in a study of T cell repertoires in ileal Crohn's disease. The method was immunoSEQ multiplex PCR; TCRdb's version includes in-frame clones alone and lacks a portion of them. This repertoire shows about 7,200 clones, 78% found once; its top ten account for about 29%. The time point here: proximal margin of the surgical specimen (macroscopically non-inflamed). Material for sequencing was ileal tissue. The receptors here all came from an adult with Crohn's disease.

The chain combines TRBV2 with TRBJ2-6, with D uncertain. CDR1 is SNHLY, CDR2 FYNNEI, per germline. V was trimmed by 2 bases and J by 0 bases, leaving 2 bases between them. The length of the CDR3 is 14 residues. Written as DNA, the CDR3 is TGTGCCAGCAGTGAAAGCTCTGGGGCCAACGTCCTGACTTTC. This codes for CASSESSGANVLTF.

In its sample, this clone was seen a few times. This chain joins TRBV6-5 and TRBJ2-1; tentatively, D is TRBD1 (6 bases). In germline, CDR1 is MNHEY, CDR2 SVGAGI. CDR3 size: 11 residues. V was shortened by 7 bases and J by 7 bases, with 8 bases between the two germline ends. The chain's CDR3 is CASTTGNEQFF. Here the CDR3 DNA reads TGTGCCAGCACTACAGGGAATGAGCAGTTCTTC.

This chain joins TRBV21-1 and TRBJ2-7. TRBV21-1 corresponds to a pseudogene. This CDR3 spans 13 amino acids. The CDR3 sequence is CASSKVWTYEQYF. DNA of the CDR3: TGTGCCAGCAGCAAAGTCTGGACCTACGAGCAGTACTTC.

The genes are TRBV25-1 and TRBJ2-2; 8 positions agree with TRBD1. The CDR3 loop spans 18 amino acids. Germline V CDR1 and CDR2: MGHDK, SYGVNS. V lost 4 bases to trimming and J lost 4 bases; unmatched junction nucleotides: 14. As DNA, the CDR3 is TGTGCCAGCAGTGGGTTTTCGGGACAGGATCTTACCACCGGGGAGCTGTTTTTT. Translating gives CASSGFSGQDLTTGELFF.

This chain's CDR3 is CASSSGFRDQPQHF. DNA of the CDR3: TGTGCCAGCAGTTCAGGGTTCCGGGATCAGCCCCAGCATTTT. This chain connects TRBV6-5 to TRBJ1-5; tentative D call: TRBD1 (5 bases). The CDR3 contains 14 residues. V dropped 4 bases and J dropped 5 bases, with 12 bases sitting between them. In germline, CDR1 is MNHEY, CDR2 SVGAGI.

This clone has only one observation. This CDR3 is CASSGGNEQFF. For the CDR3, the DNA is TGTGCCAGCAGTGGGGGCAATGAGCAGTTCTTC. The V and J genes are TRBV6-5 and TRBJ2-1; D is possibly TRBD1 or TRBD2 (5 bases each). Germline CDR1 is MNHEY and CDR2 is SVGAGI. CDR3 size: 11 residues. Trimming took off 5 bases at V and 6 bases at J, with 5 bases between the two ends.

The chain combines TRBV30 with TRBJ1-1; TRBD1 aligns across 9 bases. CDR1 is GTSNPN, CDR2 SVGIG, per germline (reference sequence). V lost 1 base and J lost 0; bases outside the gene matches: 9. CDR3 length: 17 amino acids. CDR3 DNA sequence: TGTGCCTGGAGTGGACCCGGGACAGGGAACATGAACACTGAAGCTTTCTTT. Amino acids: CAWSGPGTGNMNTEAFF.

The rearrangement links TRBV19 to TRBJ2-5, with D tentatively TRBD1 (5 bases). Per the germline V gene, CDR1 is LNHDA and CDR2 is SQIVND (reference sequence). The CDR3 length is 14 residues. Trimming shortened V by 6 bases and J by 4 bases, and 15 bases separated the two germline ends. The CDR3 region is CASSPAPQGETQYF. CDR3 DNA: TGTGCCAGTAGCCCGGCCCCTCAGGGAGAGACCCAGTACTTC.

The chain is built from TRBV7-8 and TRBJ2-3; no clear D. The CDR3 runs to 15 residues. Germline values: CDR1 SGHVS, CDR2 FQNEAQ. Between the trimmed V and J ends, which lost 1 base and 1 base, there was a span of 9 bases. CDR3 sequence reads: CASSLGPLGTDTQYF. CDR3 bases: TGTGCCAGCAGCTTAGGGCCCCTAGGCACAGATACGCAGTATTTT.

This clone was counted a single time. Other DNA sequences in this sample translate to the same CDR3. The V and J genes are TRBV7-9 and TRBJ2-1, with no clear D. This CDR3 has 11 amino acids. Trimming left V 3 bases short and J 10 bases short, with 7 bases between. Germline assignment: CDR1 SEHNR and CDR2 FQNEAQ (reference sequence). The DNA for the CDR3 is TGTGCCAGCAGCTTGGCTGACGAGCAGTTCTTC. Protein: CASSLADEQFF.